This T cell receptor (beta chain) was captured in a study of shared T cell receptors in the human thymus. Germline V gene data show CDR1 as SGHDT and CDR2 as YYEEEE. V lost 0 bases to trimming and J lost 2 bases, with 12 bases between them. The CDR3 is 16 residues long. The protocol was immunoSEQ multiplex PCR, while the TCRdb copy is restricted to in-frame clones and leaves out a portion. This sample carries over 450,000 clones, around 78% of them seen once, and the ten largest clones take less than 0.015%. This sample also belongs to another study, concerning human thymus T cells.

The sequencing input was thymocytes. The clonotype originates from a boy under two years old with a congenital heart defect. V and J are TRBV5-6 and TRBJ1-3; the D is unclear. The DNA for the CDR3 is TGTGCCAGCAGCTTGGGGCCCTTTCCCCCTGGAAACACCATATATTTT. It codes for CASSLGPFPPGNTIYF.